The clone carrying this T cell receptor (beta chain) showed up just a few times. These data originate in a study of T-cell reconstitution after alpha-beta-depleted transplantation in children. For TCRbeta, the library was prepared with unique molecular identifiers. From the PCR reads, TCRdb called clonotypes with MiXCR, one entry per CDR3 protein. This sample has approximately 350,000 distinct CDR3 sequences; 10% occur once, and the top ten carry less than 2.5%. The receptor comes from a human donor who donated a stem cell graft to a child with acute lymphoblastic leukemia. Sample: PBMCs from the stem cell graft donor, taken from the stem cell graft.

Written as DNA, the CDR3 is TGTGCCAGCACCCCGGTGGGGGCTAGCACAGATACGCAGTATTTT. Translating gives CASTPVGASTDTQYF. The chain recombines TRBV7-6 with TRBJ2-3, with TRBD1 as a possible D gene (6 bases). CDR3 length equals 15 residues. The germline CDR1 and CDR2 sequences are SGHVS and FNYEAQ. Trimming pared 7 bases from V and 0 bases from J, leaving 14 bases between.